The 21 T cell receptor beta chains in this list originate from one sample, sequenced in a study of cytomegalovirus exposure and HLA in healthy donors. Use of 60 Vbeta and 13 Jbeta primers characterized the PCR. Sequencing used immunoSEQ multiplex PCR; TCRdb keeps in-frame clones, though not all of them. The data show over 100,000 clones, around 77% seen once. Sequencing input: PBMCs. The receptors stem from a male donor in good health and CMV-seropositive.

The rearrangement links TRBV5-5 to TRBJ2-5; D is possibly TRBD1 (6 bases). The CDR3 extends over 14 amino acids. The V gene lost 4 bases and the J gene lost 1 base, with 11 bases spanning the gap. Germline V gene sequence: CDR1 SGHKS, CDR2 YYEKEE (reference sequence). CDR3 in amino acids: CASSLSRGQETQYF. Written as DNA, the CDR3 is TGTGCCAGCAGCCTTAGCAGGGGCCAAGAGACCCAGTACTTC.

In this sample, this clone turned up a few times. The chain couples TRBV10-3 to TRBJ2-7; 13 nucleotides agree with TRBD2. This CDR3 is built from 18 residues. The germline CDR1 and CDR2 sequences are ENHRY and SYGVKD. The V and J ends lost 3 bases and 0 bases, in that order; junction bases with no gene match: 8. CDR3 nucleotide sequence: TGTGCCATCAGTGACCAAGGGACTAGCGGGACCCTCTCCTACGAGCAGTACTTC. It codes for CAISDQGTSGTLSYEQYF.

Only one count was recorded for this clone. The chain uses TRBV4-1 and TRBJ2-7; 11 bases match TRBD1. In germline, CDR1 is MGHRA, CDR2 YSYEKL. With 4 bases clipped from V and 2 bases from J, the junction kept 4 bases outside the gene matches. This CDR3 spans 15 amino acids. CDR3 coding DNA: TGCGCCAGCAGCCCGCGGACAGGGGGCACCTACGAGCAGTACTTC. The encoded protein is CASSPRTGGTYEQYF.

The chain links TRBV11-2 to TRBJ2-1, with 8 bases lining up with TRBD2. The V segment lost 6 bases and the J segment 0 bases; nucleotides outside the gene matches: 7. CDR1 is SGHAT and CDR2 is FQNNGV in the germline V gene. The CDR3 sequence is 16 residues long. The DNA for the CDR3 is TGTGCCAGCAGAACCGAGCGGGGGAGCTCCTACAATGAGCAGTTCTTC. Translated, it gives CASRTERGSSYNEQFF.

The V and J genes are TRBV6-1 and TRBJ2-5, with a weak D call TRBD2 (7 bases). Germline CDR1 MNHNS, CDR2 SASEGT. The CDR3 is 13 residues long. Trimming left V 6 bases short and J 5 bases short, with 13 bases between. The CDR3 region is CASSGGHRETQYF. CDR3 nucleotides: TGTGCCAGCAGCGGGGGGCATCGGGAGACCCAGTACTTC.

Concerning this clone itself: The DNA is left out, because the CDR3 cannot be placed on it with certainty; the CDR3 is given as TCRdb lists it. V usage is TRBV18 and J usage is TRBJ2-2; no DNA check was done on the table's D call, TRBD2. Germline CDR1 is KGHSH and CDR2 is LQKENI. The CDR3 is 16 residues long, counting both termini. The CDR3 loop is CASSPRGGFGAGELFF.

This chain connects TRBV9 to TRBJ1-2; TRBD1 might be the D (5 bases). The CDR3 length is 13 residues. The germline V and J ends were trimmed by 5 bases and 8 bases, with 16 bases remaining between them. Germline V lookup: CDR1 SGDLS, CDR2 YYNGEE. DNA for the CDR3: TGTGCCAGCAGTCCGGGACTCCGGGCCGGCTACACCTTC. Its protein is CASSPGLRAGYTF.

The chain links TRBV7-2 to TRBJ1-2, with TRBD1 identical over 8 bases. Germline lookup yields CDR1 SGHTA and CDR2 FQGNSA. The CDR3 extends over 17 amino acids. J lost 1 base, V lost 4 bases, and 11 bases had no gene match. The CDR3 sequence: CASSSHAGTGFNYGYTF. In DNA, the CDR3 is TGTGCCAGCAGCTCTCATGCTGGGACAGGATTTAACTATGGCTACACCTTC. Complete variable domain (other parts from reference TRBV7-2 and TRBJ1-2): GAGVSQSPSNKVTEKGKDVELRCDPISGHTALYWYRQSLGQGLEFLIYFQGNSAPDKSGLPSDRFSAERTGGSVSTLTIQRTQQEDSAVYLCASSSHAGTGFNYGYTFGSGTRLTVV.

In DNA form, the CDR3 reads TGTGCCAGCAGCCCCTCCGGGGTATCCTACGAGCAGTACTTC. This encodes CASSPSGVSYEQYF. The genes are TRBV7-8 and TRBJ2-7; maybe TRBD2 (5 bases). The V gene's germline CDR1 is SGHVS and CDR2 FQNEAQ. CDR3 length: 14 residues. The V end was cut by 5 bases, the J end by 1 base, with 12 bases between.

The chain has TRBV5-4 and TRBJ2-7; weak D call: TRBD2 (6 bases). This CDR3 is built from 16 residues. CDR1 SGHNT and CDR2 YYREEE come from the germline V gene (reference sequence). The V gene lost 3 bases and the J gene lost 5 bases, with 21 bases spanning the gap. CDR3: CASSSDGRPAKHEQYF. CDR3 bases: TGTGCCAGCAGCTCGGACGGGAGACCAGCGAAACACGAGCAGTACTTC.

This chain joins TRBV7-6 and TRBJ2-1, with D tentatively TRBD2 (6 bases). The germline V and J ends were trimmed by 5 bases and 0 bases, with 11 bases remaining between them. The CDR3 has 15 amino acids. The germline V gene has CDR1 SGHVS and CDR2 FNYEAQ. The CDR3 sequence: CASSRDSPSYNEQFF. CDR3 in DNA: TGTGCCAGCAGCAGGGACTCCCCCTCCTACAATGAGCAGTTCTTC.

This sequence joins TRBV18 and TRBJ2-1; 7 bases are shared with TRBD2. V was clipped by 0 bases and J by 6 bases; unmatched bases: 5. This CDR3 region has 15 residues. Germline loops: CDR1 KGHSH, CDR2 LQKENI. In DNA form, the CDR3 reads TGTGCCAGCTCACCACCGGTGGGGGGGTTCAATGAGCAGTTCTTC. Translation: CASSPPVGGFNEQFF.

This chain's CDR3 is CASSLSIGGAGNKQFF. The CDR3 DNA reads as TGTGCCAGCAGTTTATCGATTGGCGGGGCAGGTAATAAGCAGTTCTTC. The chain joins TRBV27 to TRBJ2-1, with D possibly TRBD2 on 6 matching bases. This CDR3 is 16 amino acids long. Germline loops: CDR1 MNHEY, CDR2 SMNVEV (reference sequence). The V end lost 0 bases, the J end lost 11 bases, and 20 bases lay between the germline ends.

Concerning this clone: A read error may produce the germline difference seen at one junction end. The chain carries TRBV6-5 and TRBJ1-1; no definite D call. There are 13 residues in the CDR3. Germline CDR1 is MNHEY and CDR2 is SVGAGI. CDR3 nucleotide sequence: TGTGCCAACAGTTTCTACAGGAACACTGAAGCTTTCTTT. Protein: CANSFYRNTEAFF.

This clone has only a few counts. The CDR3 DNA reads as TGCGCCAGCAGCCCTGAGGGTAGTGACTATGGCTACACCTTC. It yields the protein CASSPEGSDYGYTF. V usage is TRBV5-1 and J usage is TRBJ1-2; no firm D call. Germline V gives CDR1 SGHRS, CDR2 YFSETQ. The V end was cut by 4 bases, the J end by 3 bases, with 13 bases between. The CDR3 covers 14 residues.

This clone was counted only a few times. The rearrangement uses TRBV15 and TRBJ1-2; a possible D gene is TRBD1 (5 bases). Deletions cut 3 bases from V and 1 base from J, with 9 bases between. This CDR3 comprises 14 residues. Germline assignment: CDR1 LNHNV and CDR2 YYDKDF (reference sequence). The CDR3 loop is CATSRAGFNYGYTF. The DNA of the CDR3 is TGTGCCACCAGCAGGGCAGGGTTTAACTATGGCTACACCTTC.

The J gene is TRBJ1-1, the V gene TRBV27, with D possibly being TRBD1 (5 bases). The CDR3 length is 15 residues. CDR1 MNHEY and CDR2 SMNVEV come from the germline V gene (reference sequence). V was trimmed by 2 bases and J by 1 base, leaving 11 bases between them. The CDR3 spells CASSLGGWGNTEAFF. For the CDR3, the DNA is TGTGCCAGCAGTTTAGGGGGGTGGGGGAACACTGAAGCTTTCTTT.

This clone was observed a few times. This rearrangement joins TRBV29-1 to TRBJ2-7; 9 positions agree with TRBD1. Germline V CDR1 and CDR2: SQVTM, ANQGSEA. The CDR3 runs to 13 residues. Unmatched junction bases numbered 5, after V lost 4 bases and J lost 4 bases. The CDR3 spells CSVGLTGGYEQYF. In DNA, the CDR3 is TGCAGCGTTGGGCTGACAGGGGGATACGAGCAGTACTTC.

V is TRBV5-6 and J is TRBJ2-4; perhaps TRBD2 as D (6 bases). The CDR3 spans 12 residues. Trimming removed 4 bases from V and 8 bases from J, with 10 bases in between. The V gene's germline CDR1 is SGHDT and CDR2 YYEEEE. The CDR3 DNA is TGTGCCAGCAGCCAAGGGGAGGACATTCAGTACTTC. Protein: CASSQGEDIQYF.

As to this clone: At one boundary the junction diverges from the germline segment, which might be a read error. CDR3 sequence: CAGSPHGSYEQYF. The CDR3 DNA is TGTGCCGGCAGCCCACACGGGAGTTACGAGCAGTACTTC. This sequence joins TRBV28 and TRBJ2-7; TRBD2 is a possible D gene (6 bases). There are 13 residues in the CDR3. CDR1 is MDHEN, CDR2 SYDVKM, per germline.

The V and J genes are TRBV2 and TRBJ2-2, with a weak D call TRBD1 (5 bases). This CDR3 comprises 16 residues. Per germline, CDR1 SNHLY and CDR2 FYNNEI. Between the trimmed V and J ends, which lost 5 bases and 5 bases, there was a span of 18 bases. The CDR3 nucleotides are TGTGCCAGCAGTCCACCGGTATTGACAGTTACCGGGGAGCTGTTTTTT. Residues: CASSPPVLTVTGELFF.